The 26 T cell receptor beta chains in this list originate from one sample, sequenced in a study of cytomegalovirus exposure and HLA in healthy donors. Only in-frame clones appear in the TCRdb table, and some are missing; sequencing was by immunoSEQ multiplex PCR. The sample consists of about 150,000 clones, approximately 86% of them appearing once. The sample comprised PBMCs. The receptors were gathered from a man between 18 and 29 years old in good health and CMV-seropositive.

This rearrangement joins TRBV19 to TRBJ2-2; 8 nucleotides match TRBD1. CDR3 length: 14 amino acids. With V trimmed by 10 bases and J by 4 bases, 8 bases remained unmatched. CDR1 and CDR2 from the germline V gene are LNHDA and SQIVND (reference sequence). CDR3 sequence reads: CATQTGTGTGELFF. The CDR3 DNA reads TGTGCCACCCAAACCGGGACAGGCACCGGGGAGCTGTTTTTT.

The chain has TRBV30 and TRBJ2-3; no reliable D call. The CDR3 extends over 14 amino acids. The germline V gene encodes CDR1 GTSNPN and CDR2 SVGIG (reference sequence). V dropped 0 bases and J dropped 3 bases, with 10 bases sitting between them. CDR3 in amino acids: CAWSVSSKTDTQYF. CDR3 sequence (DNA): TGTGCCTGGAGTGTAAGCTCCAAAACAGATACGCAGTATTTT.

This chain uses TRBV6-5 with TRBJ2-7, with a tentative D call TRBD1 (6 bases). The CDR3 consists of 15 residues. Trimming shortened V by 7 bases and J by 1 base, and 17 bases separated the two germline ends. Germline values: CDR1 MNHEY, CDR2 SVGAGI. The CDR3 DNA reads TGTGCCAGCACACCCAGGGGCGCCTATTCCTACGAGCAGTACTTC. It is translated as CASTPRGAYSYEQYF.

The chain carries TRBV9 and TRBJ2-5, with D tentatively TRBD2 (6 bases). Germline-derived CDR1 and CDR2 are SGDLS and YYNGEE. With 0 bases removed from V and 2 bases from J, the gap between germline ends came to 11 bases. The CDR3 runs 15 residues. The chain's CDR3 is CASSVVAGRQETQYF. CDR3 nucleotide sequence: TGTGCCAGCAGCGTAGTTGCGGGGAGACAAGAGACCCAGTACTTC. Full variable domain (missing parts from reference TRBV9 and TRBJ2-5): DSGVTQTPKHLITATGQRVTLRCSPRSGDLSVYWYQQSLDQGLQFLIQYYNGEERAKGNILERFSAQQFPDLHSELNLSSLELGDSALYFCASSVVAGRQETQYFGPGTRLLVL.

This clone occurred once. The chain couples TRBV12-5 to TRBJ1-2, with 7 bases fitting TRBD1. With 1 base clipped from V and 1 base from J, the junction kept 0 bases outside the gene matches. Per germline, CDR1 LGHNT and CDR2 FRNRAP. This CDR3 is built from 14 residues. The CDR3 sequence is CASGLGQGNYGYTF. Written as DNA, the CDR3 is TGTGCTAGTGGTTTGGGACAGGGTAACTATGGCTACACCTTC.

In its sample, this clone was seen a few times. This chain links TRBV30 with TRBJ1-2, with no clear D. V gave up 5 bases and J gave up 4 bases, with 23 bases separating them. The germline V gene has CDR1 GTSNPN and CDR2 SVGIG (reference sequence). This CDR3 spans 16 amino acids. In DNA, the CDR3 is TGTGCCTGGGTAGTGGTTTATCCTCGAAGCCTCTATGGCTACACCTTC. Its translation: CAWVVVYPRSLYGYTF.

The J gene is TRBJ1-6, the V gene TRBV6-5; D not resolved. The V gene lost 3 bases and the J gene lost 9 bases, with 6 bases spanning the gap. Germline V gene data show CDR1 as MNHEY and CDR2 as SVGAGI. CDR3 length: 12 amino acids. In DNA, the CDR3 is TGTGCCAGCAGTTATACTACTTCACCCCTCCACTTT. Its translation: CASSYTTSPLHF.

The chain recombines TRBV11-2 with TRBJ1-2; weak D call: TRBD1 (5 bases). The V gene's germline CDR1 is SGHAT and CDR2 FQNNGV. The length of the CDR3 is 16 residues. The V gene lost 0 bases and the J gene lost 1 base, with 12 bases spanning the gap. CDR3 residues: CASSLDRGPVNYGYTF. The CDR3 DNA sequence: TGTGCCAGCAGCTTAGATAGGGGTCCGGTTAACTATGGCTACACCTTC.

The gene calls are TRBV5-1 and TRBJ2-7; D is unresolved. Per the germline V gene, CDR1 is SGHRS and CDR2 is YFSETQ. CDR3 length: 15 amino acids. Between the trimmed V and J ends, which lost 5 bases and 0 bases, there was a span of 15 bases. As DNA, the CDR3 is TGCGCCAGCAGGGTCCAGGCCACCAGCTCCTACGAGCAGTACTTC. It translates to CASRVQATSSYEQYF.

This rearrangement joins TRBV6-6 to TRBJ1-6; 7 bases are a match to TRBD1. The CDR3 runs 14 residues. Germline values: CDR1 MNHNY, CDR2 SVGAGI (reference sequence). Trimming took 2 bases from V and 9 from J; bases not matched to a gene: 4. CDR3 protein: CASSYGQGGSPLHF. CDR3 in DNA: TGTGCCAGCAGTTACGGGCAGGGGGGTTCACCCCTCCACTTT.

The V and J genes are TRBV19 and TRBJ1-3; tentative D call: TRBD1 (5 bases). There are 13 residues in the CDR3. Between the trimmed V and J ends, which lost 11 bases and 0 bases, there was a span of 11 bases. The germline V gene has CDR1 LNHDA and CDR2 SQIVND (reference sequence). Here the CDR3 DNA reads TGTGCCGCCGGACATCGCTCTGGAAACACCATATATTTT. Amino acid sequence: CAAGHRSGNTIYF.

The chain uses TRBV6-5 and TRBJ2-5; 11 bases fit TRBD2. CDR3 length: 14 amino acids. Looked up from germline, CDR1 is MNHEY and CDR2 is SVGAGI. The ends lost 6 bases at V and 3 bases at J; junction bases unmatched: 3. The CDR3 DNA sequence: TGTGCCAGCAGCCTTAGCGGGGGGGAAGAGACCCAGTACTTC. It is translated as CASSLSGGEETQYF.

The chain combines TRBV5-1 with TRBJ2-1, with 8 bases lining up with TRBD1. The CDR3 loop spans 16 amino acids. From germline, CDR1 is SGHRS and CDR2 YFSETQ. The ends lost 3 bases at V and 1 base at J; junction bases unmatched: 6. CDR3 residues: CASSSRGTGSYNEQFF. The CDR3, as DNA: TGCGCCAGCAGCTCCAGGGGGACAGGATCCTACAATGAGCAGTTCTTC.

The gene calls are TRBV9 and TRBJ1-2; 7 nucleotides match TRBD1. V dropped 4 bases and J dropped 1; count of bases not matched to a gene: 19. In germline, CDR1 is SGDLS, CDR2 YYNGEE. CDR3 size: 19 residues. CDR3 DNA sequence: TGTGCCAGCAGCTCCAGAGGGGGCTCTGGGGGTCATCATAACTATGGCTACACCTTC. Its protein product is CASSSRGGSGGHHNYGYTF.

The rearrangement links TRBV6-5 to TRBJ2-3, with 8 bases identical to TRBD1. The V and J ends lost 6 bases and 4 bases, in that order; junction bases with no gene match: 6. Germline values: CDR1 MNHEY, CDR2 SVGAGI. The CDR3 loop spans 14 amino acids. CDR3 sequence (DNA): TGTGCCAGCAGCCGTCAGGGGGCCCCAGATACGCAGTATTTT. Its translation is CASSRQGAPDTQYF.

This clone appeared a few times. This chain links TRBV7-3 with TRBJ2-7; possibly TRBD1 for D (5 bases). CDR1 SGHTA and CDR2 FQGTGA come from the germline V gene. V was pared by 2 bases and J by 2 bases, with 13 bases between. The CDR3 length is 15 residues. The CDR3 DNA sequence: TGTGCCAGCAGCTTAGGTGGCTCGGACACCTACGAGCAGTACTTC. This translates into CASSLGGSDTYEQYF.

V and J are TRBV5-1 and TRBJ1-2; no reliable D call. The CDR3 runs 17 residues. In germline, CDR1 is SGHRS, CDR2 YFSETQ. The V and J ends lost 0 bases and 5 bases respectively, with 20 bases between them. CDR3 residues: CASSLASPTDTAYGYTF. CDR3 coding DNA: TGCGCCAGCAGCTTGGCCTCACCTACCGACACGGCGTATGGCTACACCTTC.

Here the CDR3 DNA reads TGTGCCAGCAGCGTAGCTAAGGGGCGACCCCCCAATCAGCCCCAGCATTTT. Its protein is CASSVAKGRPPNQPQHF. The V call is TRBV9, the J call TRBJ1-5, with TRBD1 as a possible D gene (5 bases). Germline loops: CDR1 SGDLS, CDR2 YYNGEE. The V end lost 0 bases, the J end lost 3 bases, and 16 bases lay between the germline ends. CDR3 size: 17 residues.

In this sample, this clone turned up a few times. CDR3 protein: CAWGGPLTEAFF. DNA for the CDR3: TGTGCCTGGGGAGGACCCCTCACTGAAGCTTTCTTT. The rearrangement uses TRBV30 and TRBJ1-1, with D uncertain. The V and J ends lost 5 bases and 4 bases respectively, with 11 bases between them. The germline V gene encodes CDR1 GTSNPN and CDR2 SVGIG (reference sequence). This CDR3 contains 12 residues.

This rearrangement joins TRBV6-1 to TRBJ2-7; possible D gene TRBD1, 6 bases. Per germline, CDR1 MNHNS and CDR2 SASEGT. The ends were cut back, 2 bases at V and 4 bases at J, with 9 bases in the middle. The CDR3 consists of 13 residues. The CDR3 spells CASSEHGQYEQYF. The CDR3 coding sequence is TGTGCCAGCAGTGAACACGGACAGTACGAGCAGTACTTC.

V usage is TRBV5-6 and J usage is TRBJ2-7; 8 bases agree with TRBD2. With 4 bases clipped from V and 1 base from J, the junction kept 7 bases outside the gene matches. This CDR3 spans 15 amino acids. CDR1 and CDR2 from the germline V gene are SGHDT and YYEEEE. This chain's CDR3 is CASSQLAGFSYEQYF. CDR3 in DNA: TGTGCCAGCAGCCAGTTAGCGGGGTTTTCCTACGAGCAGTACTTC.

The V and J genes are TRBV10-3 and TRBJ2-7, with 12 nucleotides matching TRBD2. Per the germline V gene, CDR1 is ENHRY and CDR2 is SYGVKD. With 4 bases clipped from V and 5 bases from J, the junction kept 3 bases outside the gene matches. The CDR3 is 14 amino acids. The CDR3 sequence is CAISGLAGVDEQYF. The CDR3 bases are TGTGCCATCAGTGGACTAGCGGGAGTCGACGAGCAGTACTTC.

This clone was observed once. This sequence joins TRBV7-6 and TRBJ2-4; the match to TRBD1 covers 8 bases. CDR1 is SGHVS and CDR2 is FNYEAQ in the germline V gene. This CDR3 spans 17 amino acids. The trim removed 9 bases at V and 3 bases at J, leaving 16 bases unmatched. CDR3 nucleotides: TGTGCCAGTCCCGGACAGGGAATGGGGTCTGGCAAAAACATTCAGTACTTC. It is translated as CASPGQGMGSGKNIQYF. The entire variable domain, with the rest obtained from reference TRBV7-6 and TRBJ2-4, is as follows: GAGVSQSPRYKVTKRGQDVALRCDPISGHVSLYWYRQALGQGPEFLTYFNYEAQQDKSGLPNDRFSAERPEGSISTLTIQRTEQRDSAMYRCASPGQGMGSGKNIQYFGAGTRLSVL.

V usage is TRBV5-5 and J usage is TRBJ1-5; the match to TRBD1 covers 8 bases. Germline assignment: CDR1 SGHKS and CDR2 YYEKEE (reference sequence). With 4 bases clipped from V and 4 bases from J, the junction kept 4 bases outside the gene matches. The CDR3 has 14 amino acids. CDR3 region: CASSDRQGNQPQHF. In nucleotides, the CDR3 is TGTGCCAGCAGCGACCGACAGGGGAATCAGCCCCAGCATTTT.

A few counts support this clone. The DNA of the CDR3 is TGCGCCAGCAGCCCCGGACAGGTGGGCGAGCAGTACTTC. Its translation: CASSPGQVGEQYF. The V and J genes are TRBV5-1 and TRBJ2-7; 7 bases align to TRBD1. The CDR3 is 13 amino acids. V gave up 4 bases and J gave up 6 bases; unmatched junction bases: 7. Germline lookup yields CDR1 SGHRS and CDR2 YFSETQ.

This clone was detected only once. CDR3 amino acids: CASSYSPHSYEQYF. The CDR3, as DNA: TGTGCCAGCAGTTACTCTCCCCACTCCTACGAGCAGTACTTC. The chain combines TRBV6-5 with TRBJ2-7; D unclear. Germline V gene sequence: CDR1 MNHEY, CDR2 SVGAGI. This CDR3 has 14 amino acids. Trimming shortened V by 0 bases and J by 0 bases, and 6 bases separated the two germline ends.